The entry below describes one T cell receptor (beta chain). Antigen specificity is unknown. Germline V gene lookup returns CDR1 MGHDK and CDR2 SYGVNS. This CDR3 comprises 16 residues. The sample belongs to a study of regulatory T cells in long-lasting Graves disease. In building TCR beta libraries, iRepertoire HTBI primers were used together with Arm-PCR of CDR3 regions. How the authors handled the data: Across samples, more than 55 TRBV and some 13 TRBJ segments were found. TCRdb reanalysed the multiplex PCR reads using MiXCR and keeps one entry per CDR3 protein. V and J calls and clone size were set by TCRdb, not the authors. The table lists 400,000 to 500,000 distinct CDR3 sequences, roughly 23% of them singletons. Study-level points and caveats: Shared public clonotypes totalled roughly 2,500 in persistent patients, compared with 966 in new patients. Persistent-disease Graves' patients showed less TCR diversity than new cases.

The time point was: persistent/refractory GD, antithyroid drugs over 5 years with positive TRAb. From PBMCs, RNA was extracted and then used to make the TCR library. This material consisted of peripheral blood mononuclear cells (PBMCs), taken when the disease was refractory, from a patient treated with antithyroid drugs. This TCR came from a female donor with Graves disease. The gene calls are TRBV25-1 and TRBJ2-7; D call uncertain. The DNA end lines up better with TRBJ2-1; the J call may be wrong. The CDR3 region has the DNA TGTGCCAGCAGCGAGGACGGCGGTACCTCCTACAATGAGCAGTTCTTC. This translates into CASSEDGGTSYNEQFF.